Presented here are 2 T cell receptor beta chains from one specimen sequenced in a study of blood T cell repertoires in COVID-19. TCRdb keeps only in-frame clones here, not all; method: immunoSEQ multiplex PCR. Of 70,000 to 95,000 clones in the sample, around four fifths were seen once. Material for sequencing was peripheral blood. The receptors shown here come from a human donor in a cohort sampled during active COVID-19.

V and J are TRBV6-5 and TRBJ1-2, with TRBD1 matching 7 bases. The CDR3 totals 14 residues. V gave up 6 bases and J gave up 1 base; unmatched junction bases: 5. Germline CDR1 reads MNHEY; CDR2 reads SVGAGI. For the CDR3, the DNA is TGTGCCAGCAGAGGGACAGCAAATAACTATGGCTACACCTTC. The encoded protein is CASRGTANNYGYTF.

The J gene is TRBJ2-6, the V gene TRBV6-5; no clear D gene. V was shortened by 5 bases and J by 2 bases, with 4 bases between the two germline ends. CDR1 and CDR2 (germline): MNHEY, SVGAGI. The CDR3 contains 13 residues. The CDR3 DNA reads TGTGCCAGCAGTCCAGCTGGGGCCAACGTCCTGACTTTC. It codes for CASSPAGANVLTF.